This TCR beta chain comes out of a study of cytomegalovirus exposure and HLA in healthy donors. Germline V gene sequence: CDR1 LNHDA, CDR2 SQIVND (reference sequence). This CDR3 is built from 16 residues. Trimming at V came to 4 bases and at J to 7 bases, leaving 11 bases not matched to a gene. PCR was performed using 60 Vbeta and 13 Jbeta primers. Original analysis: An analysis that came later counted approximately 76 million unique TCR beta chains, approximately 11 million shared. Only in-frame clones appear in the TCRdb table, and some are missing; sequencing was by immunoSEQ multiplex PCR. V, J and clone size are those of that table, while D and trimming were read from the DNA. The sample has roughly 170,000 clones, roughly 80% seen once. Study-wide points: TCR beta sequences numbering 15,000 to 20,000 were associated with HLA alleles at 0.05 false discovery rate in a later analysis.

Donors consisted of healthy bone marrow donors. With regard to this clone: Its specificity is not known.

The clonotype originates from a woman aged 18-29 years in good health and CMV-seronegative. The specimen was PBMCs. This rearrangement joins TRBV19 to TRBJ2-1, with 9 bases matching TRBD2. The CDR3 DNA follows: TGTGCCAGTAGTACAAAGGGAGCGGGAGGACTAAATGAGCAGTTCTTC. Its translation is CASSTKGAGGLNEQFF.